One and the same sample provided the 5 T cell receptor beta chains below, sequenced in a study of blood T cell repertoires in COVID-19. Here immunoSEQ multiplex PCR was the method, and the copy in TCRdb shows in-frame clones only, minus some. The profile covers about 81,000 clones, with more than 75% appearing a single time and more than 14% taken by the ten largest. Material for sequencing was peripheral blood. The receptors come from a woman in her seventies with acute or convalescent COVID-19.

Comment on this clone: Germline is not matched at one junction end, which may reflect a read error. The chain uses TRBV19 and TRBJ1-5; TRBD1 agrees at 7 bases. CDR3 length: 14 amino acids. The germline V gene has CDR1 LNHDA and CDR2 SQIVND (reference sequence). The CDR3 sequence: CASSVDRVDQPQHF. The CDR3 nucleotides read TGTGCCAGTAGTGTAGACAGGGTTGATCAGCCCCAGCATTTT. The whole variable domain, remainder taken from reference TRBV19 and TRBJ1-5, is DGGITQSPKYLFRKEGQNVTLSCEQNLNHDAMYWYRQDPGQGLRLIYYSQIVNDFQKGDIAEGYSVSREKKESFPLTVTSAQKNPTAFYLCASSVDRVDQPQHFGDGTRLSIL.

This clone was seen just once. This chain uses TRBV6-6 with TRBJ2-3, with 9 positions matching TRBD2. With V trimmed by 7 bases and J by 1 base, 6 bases remained unmatched. CDR1 is MNHNY and CDR2 is SVGAGI in the germline V gene (reference sequence). The CDR3 runs to 15 residues. The DNA for the CDR3 is TGTGCCAGCACCATGGGACTAGCTGGCACAGATACGCAGTATTTT. Encoded protein: CASTMGLAGTDTQYF.

The chain links TRBV7-2 to TRBJ1-1; TRBD1 agrees at 8 bases. The germline V gene encodes CDR1 SGHTA and CDR2 FQGNSA. The length of the CDR3 is 15 residues. Trimming took 4 bases from V and 1 from J; bases not matched to a gene: 5. Here the CDR3 reads CASSSGDRRNTEAFF. The CDR3 nucleotides read TGTGCCAGCAGCTCCGGGGACAGGAGGAACACTGAAGCTTTCTTT.

This chain connects TRBV5-1 to TRBJ2-1; tentatively, D is TRBD2 (6 bases). CDR3 length: 15 residues. V was clipped by 4 bases and J by 8 bases, with 19 bases between them. Germline V CDR1 and CDR2: SGHRS, YFSETQ. CDR3 in DNA: TGCGCCAGCAGCCCCGGGATAGCGGCGCCAGATGAGCAGTTCTTC. It encodes CASSPGIAAPDEQFF.

The chain couples TRBV11-3 to TRBJ2-1; 12 bases match TRBD2. CDR3 length equals 20 residues. The ends lost 1 base at V and 0 bases at J; junction bases unmatched: 10. The germline CDR1 and CDR2 sequences are SGHNT and YENEEA. The CDR3 DNA follows: TGTGCCAGCAGCTTAGGCTTTGGACTAGCGGGACGCGTCTCCTACAATGAGCAGTTCTTC. Amino acids: CASSLGFGLAGRVSYNEQFF.